This T cell receptor beta chain was observed in a study of control samples from healthy donors and cancer patients. Here immunoSEQ multiplex PCR was the method, and the copy in TCRdb shows in-frame clones only, minus some. The table records 190,000 or so clones, around 93% of them present only once. Trimming cost V 0 bases and J 0 bases, with 4 bases left between them. The CDR3 runs 14 residues. Germline loops: CDR1 SGHRS, CDR2 YFSETQ. The TCR was taken from a young man in good health. Sequencing input: blood. The gene calls are TRBV5-1 and TRBJ1-3; no clear D gene. The CDR3 sequence is CASSLGNSGNTIYF. CDR3 in DNA: TGCGCCAGCAGCTTGGGCAACTCTGGAAACACCATATATTTT.